These 18 T cell receptor beta chains came from one sample sequenced in a study of regulatory T cells in long-lasting Graves disease. Stated time point: persistent/refractory GD, antithyroid drugs over 5 years with positive TRAb. From RNA extracted from PBMCs, the TCR library was made. Researchers made TCR beta libraries by using iRepertoire HTBI primers and running Arm-PCR on CDR3 regions. TCRdb re-analysed the multiplex PCR reads in MiXCR, keeping a single row per CDR3 protein. The data contain roughly 400,000 distinct CDR3 sequences, 20% to 25% of them singletons. The sequences come from peripheral blood mononuclear cells (PBMCs), collected when the disease was refractory, from a patient treated with antithyroid drugs. The source of these receptors is a female donor with Graves disease.

This clonotype occurred many times. The rearrangement joins TRBV7-9 to TRBJ2-2; no clear D gene. V lost 1 base, J lost 6 bases, and 6 bases lay in between. The CDR3 covers 13 residues. The V gene's germline CDR1 is SEHNR and CDR2 FQNEAQ (reference sequence). DNA for the CDR3: TGTGCCAGCAGCTTAGGGAGTTCCGGGGAGCTGTTTTTT. This sequence encodes CASSLGSSGELFF.

Note on this clonotype: This may arise from a read error, as a much more abundant clone is one base away. The CDR3 DNA reads TGTGCCGGCAGTTACACTAGCGGGAGCGCCGGGGAGCTGTTTTTT. As protein: CAGSYTSGSAGELFF. J is TRBJ2-2 and V is TRBV6-4, with 11 bases lining up with TRBD2. Germline CDR1 and CDR2: MRHNA and SNTAGT. The CDR3 totals 15 residues.

This clonotype has only a few counts. The chain couples TRBV7-9 to TRBJ1-1; D is unclear. The CDR3 is 14 residues long. Trimming took off 1 base at V and 4 bases at J, with 10 bases between the two ends. Germline CDR1 reads SEHNR; CDR2 reads FQNEAQ (reference sequence). As DNA, the CDR3 is TGTGCCAGCAGCTTAGAAGGGTTTGCCACTGAAGCTTTCTTT. Amino acid sequence: CASSLEGFATEAFF.

This clonotype was observed many times. V is TRBV27 and J is TRBJ1-5, with D maybe TRBD1 (5 bases). The ends were cut back, 10 bases at V and 3 bases at J, with 16 bases in the middle. There are 14 residues in the CDR3. Germline V gene sequence: CDR1 MNHEY, CDR2 SMNVEV (reference sequence). The CDR3 DNA reads as TGTGCCACCCTGGGACCGACGATCAATCAGCCCCAGCATTTT. It specifies CATLGPTINQPQHF.

This clonotype has only a few counts. The chain employs TRBV7-6 and TRBJ2-1; tentative D call: TRBD2 (5 bases). Germline V lookup: CDR1 SGHVS, CDR2 FNYEAQ. This CDR3 comprises 15 residues. Trimming cost V 1 base and J 0 bases, with 7 bases left between them. The CDR3 here is CASSLGGISYNEQFF. The DNA of the CDR3 is TGTGCCAGCAGCTTAGGAGGGATCTCCTACAATGAGCAGTTCTTC.

This clonotype was observed many times. The V call is TRBV30, the J call TRBJ1-2; D unresolved. Germline V gene sequence: CDR1 GTSNPN, CDR2 SVGIG (reference sequence). V was clipped by 2 bases and J by 2 bases, with 6 bases between them. The CDR3 loop spans 12 amino acids. The CDR3 sequence: CAWSPDNYGYTF. The CDR3 DNA reads TGTGCCTGGAGTCCTGACAACTATGGCTACACCTTC. The variable domain in full, with the rest retrieved from reference TRBV30 and TRBJ1-2, is SQTIHQWPATLVQPVGSPLSLECTVEGTSNPNLYWYRQAAGRGLQLLFYSVGIGQISSEVPQNLSASRPQDRQFILSSKKLLLSDSGFYLCAWSPDNYGYTFGSGTRLTVV.

Details on this clonotype: A much larger clone lies one base from this, so it may be a read error. The chain joins TRBV28 to TRBJ1-4; perhaps TRBD1 as D (6 bases). Germline-derived CDR1 and CDR2 are MDHEN and SYDVKM. This CDR3 is built from 15 residues. The CDR3: CASSPDRPTNEELFF. CDR3 DNA sequence: TGTGCCAGCAGCCCGGACAGACCAACTAATGAAGAACTGTTTTTT.

This sequence joins TRBV24-1 and TRBJ2-2; no reliable D call. The germline V gene has CDR1 KGHDR and CDR2 SFDVKD. Deletions cut 5 bases from V and 0 bases from J, with 9 bases between. The CDR3 runs 15 residues. The DNA for the CDR3 is TGTGCCACCAGTGGCGGCCGTGCGAACACCGGGGAGCTGTTTTTT. Its translation: CATSGGRANTGELFF.

The sample holds many counts of this clonotype. The rearrangement joins TRBV5-1 to TRBJ2-7; D not resolved. V lost 0 bases to trimming and J lost 3 bases, with 10 bases between them. The germline V gene has CDR1 SGHRS and CDR2 YFSETQ. The CDR3 is 14 amino acids. CDR3 in DNA: TGCGCCAGCAGCTTGGCCCCGCCGGACTACGAGCAGTACTTC. This sequence encodes CASSLAPPDYEQYF.

This clonotype was detected a few times. V usage is TRBV20-1 and J usage is TRBJ2-7; D is tentatively TRBD1 or TRBD2 (7 bases each). Germline V gene data show CDR1 as DFQATT and CDR2 as SNEGSKA (reference sequence). Trimming left V 5 bases short and J 2 bases short, with 19 bases between. The CDR3 extends over 15 amino acids. CDR3 protein: CSAPPAGDSPYEQYF. CDR3 coding DNA: TGCAGTGCTCCCCCCGCGGGGGACAGTCCCTACGAGCAGTACTTC.

This clonotype was counted many times. V is TRBV2 and J is TRBJ2-1, with a weak D call TRBD2 (6 bases). Germline CDR1 and CDR2: SNHLY and FYNNEI. The CDR3 loop spans 15 amino acids. Between the trimmed V and J ends, which lost 5 bases and 0 bases, there was a span of 11 bases. CDR3 loop: CASSRGTGSYNEQFF. The CDR3 nucleotides read TGTGCCAGCAGTCGCGGGACCGGCTCCTACAATGAGCAGTTCTTC.

The chain has TRBV7-9 and TRBJ1-4, with 7 bases matching TRBD1. This CDR3 contains 16 residues. Germline CDR1 and CDR2: SEHNR and FQNEAQ (reference sequence). J lost 0 bases, V lost 4 bases, and 5 bases had no gene match. CDR3 sequence (DNA): TGTGCCAGCAGCTCGACAGGGACTGCAACTAATGAAAAACTGTTTTTT. This codes for CASSSTGTATNEKLFF.

This clonotype was observed many times. CDR3 amino acids: CASSELRTSGRAKETQYF. CDR3 coding DNA: TGTGCCAGCAGTGAACTTAGGACTAGCGGGAGGGCAAAGGAGACCCAGTACTTC. The genes are TRBV2 and TRBJ2-5; 15 bases agree with TRBD2. This CDR3 contains 18 residues. Germline assignment: CDR1 SNHLY and CDR2 FYNNEI. Germline trimming cut 2 bases from V and 5 bases from J; bases unmatched to any gene: 9.

This clonotype was detected many times. The chain has TRBV28 and TRBJ2-7, with 7 bases aligning to TRBD1. V shed 8 bases and J 4 bases; nucleotides not matched to a gene: 23. Germline assignment: CDR1 MDHEN and CDR2 SYDVKM. The CDR3 is 18 amino acids. The CDR3 reads CASGPQFVTGQTIYEQYF. DNA of the CDR3: TGTGCCAGCGGACCACAGTTCGTGACGGGACAGACCATATACGAGCAGTACTTC.

This clonotype was detected many times. The chain combines TRBV6-2 or TRBV6-3 with TRBJ1-5; D remains ambiguous. The CDR3 is 14 residues long. The V gene's germline CDR1 is MNHEY and CDR2 SVGEGT. V was shortened by 7 bases and J by 0 bases, with 10 bases between the two germline ends. CDR3 nucleotide sequence: TGTGCCAGCACTGGGCTCAATAGCAATCAGCCCCAGCATTTT. It yields the protein CASTGLNSNQPQHF.

The CDR3 DNA is TGTGCCAGCAGCGAGGGGTGGCTAGCTTACACAGATACGCAGTATTTT. Translation: CASSEGWLAYTDTQYF. The chain couples TRBV9 to TRBJ2-3, with D perhaps TRBD1 or TRBD2 (5 bases each). Between the trimmed V and J ends, which lost 3 bases and 2 bases, there was a span of 16 bases. Germline assignment: CDR1 SGDLS and CDR2 YYNGEE. CDR3 length equals 16 residues.

At least ten counts were recorded for this clonotype. The rearrangement joins TRBV7-8 to TRBJ1-4; D is unclear. This CDR3 comprises 13 residues. The germline V gene has CDR1 SGHVS and CDR2 FQNEAQ. Trimming took off 6 bases at V and 4 bases at J, with 9 bases between the two ends. As DNA, the CDR3 is TGTGCCAGCAGGGACCGGATTAATGAAAAACTGTTTTTT. Translation gives CASRDRINEKLFF.

In its sample, this clonotype was seen many times. The chain is built from TRBV29-1 and TRBJ2-5; TRBD1 or TRBD2 may be the D gene (5 bases each). V lost 3 bases to trimming and J lost 4 bases, with 9 bases between them. The CDR3 is 12 residues long. Per the germline V gene, CDR1 is SQVTM and CDR2 is ANQGSEA. The CDR3 loop reads CSVDKGRETQYF. For the CDR3, the DNA is TGCAGCGTTGATAAGGGACGAGAGACCCAGTACTTC.